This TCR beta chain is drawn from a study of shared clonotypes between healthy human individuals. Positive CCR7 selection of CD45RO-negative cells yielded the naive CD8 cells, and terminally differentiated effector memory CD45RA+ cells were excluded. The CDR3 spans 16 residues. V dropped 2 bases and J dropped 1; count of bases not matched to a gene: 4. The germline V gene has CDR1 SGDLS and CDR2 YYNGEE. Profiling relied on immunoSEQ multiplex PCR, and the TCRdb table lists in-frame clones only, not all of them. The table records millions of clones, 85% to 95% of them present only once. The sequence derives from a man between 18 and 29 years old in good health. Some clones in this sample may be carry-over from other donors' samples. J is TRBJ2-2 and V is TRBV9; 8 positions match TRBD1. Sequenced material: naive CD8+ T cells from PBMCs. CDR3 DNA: TGTGCCAGCAGCGTTCGGACAGGGAAGAACACCGGGGAGCTGTTTTTT. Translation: CASSVRTGKNTGELFF. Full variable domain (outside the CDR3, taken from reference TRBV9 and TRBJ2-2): DSGVTQTPKHLITATGQRVTLRCSPRSGDLSVYWYQQSLDQGLQFLIQYYNGEERAKGNILERFSAQQFPDLHSELNLSSLELGDSALYFCASSVRTGKNTGELFFGEGSRLTVL.